The clone carrying this TCR beta chain was counted a few times. The time point is: pre-treatment baseline. Samples come from before therapy and from week 3 after the first blockade cycle. Germline V gene data show CDR1 as MNHNS and CDR2 as SASEGT. The CDR3 has 14 amino acids. V was cut by 2 bases and J by 7 bases, with 15 bases left in between. The table came from immunoSEQ multiplex PCR; TCRdb's copy has only in-frame clones and leaves some out. The table records tens of thousands of clones, roughly 91% of them present only once. The data were obtained in a study of blood T cell dynamics during melanoma immunotherapy. Study-wide context: Metastatic melanoma patients received first-line pembrolizumab or nivolumab plus ipilimumab.

The rearrangement uses TRBV6-1 and TRBJ2-7; no reliable D call. This receptor was taken from a human donor with melanoma. The sample in question was blood, obtained from a patient treated with checkpoint blockade. The CDR3 region is CASSEWHRMREQYF. CDR3 coding DNA: TGTGCCAGCAGTGAATGGCACCGCATGCGGGAGCAGTACTTC.